These 29 T cell receptor beta chains were sequenced from one sample in a study of T cells in Graves' hyperthyroidism and ophthalmopathy. Researchers amplified the TCR beta CDR3 regions from RNA transcripts. RT-PCR in the first round (using the HTBI primer set) targeted the TCR CDR3. TCRdb fed the multiplex PCR reads into MiXCR, producing one record per CDR3 protein. The sample holds 150,000 or so distinct CDR3 sequences; over 7.5% are singletons and the top ten take 22%. Sequences were obtained from blood. The source of these receptors is a woman aged 18-29 years with Graves' hyperthyroidism that later progressed to Graves' ophthalmopathy.

This clonotype came up many times. The rearrangement joins TRBV19 to TRBJ2-1, with 7 positions matching TRBD2. The CDR3 extends over 16 amino acids. The germline V gene has CDR1 LNHDA and CDR2 SQIVND (reference sequence). J gave up 0 bases and V 2 bases, and 4 bases lay outside the gene matches. CDR3 nucleotides: TGTGCCAGTAGTATAAGCGGGGCGAGCTCCTACAATGAGCAGTTCTTC. Encoded protein: CASSISGASSYNEQFF.

This clonotype was counted ten times or more. The rearrangement links TRBV5-4 to TRBJ2-1; D not resolved. The length of the CDR3 is 15 residues. Germline V gene lookup returns CDR1 SGHNT and CDR2 YYREEE (reference sequence). V dropped 0 bases and J dropped 3 bases, with 10 bases sitting between them. The CDR3 here is CASSLEGSIYNEQFF. The DNA for the CDR3 is TGTGCCAGCAGCTTGGAGGGCAGTATCTACAATGAGCAGTTCTTC.

This clonotype came up many times. The genes are TRBV30 and TRBJ2-5; possible D gene TRBD1, 5 bases. Germline-derived CDR1 and CDR2 are GTSNPN and SVGIG (reference sequence). Between the trimmed V and J ends, which lost 5 bases and 3 bases, there was a span of 13 bases. This CDR3 has 13 residues. The CDR3 here is CAWDDSTKETQYF. CDR3 DNA: TGTGCCTGGGACGACAGCACCAAAGAGACCCAGTACTTC.

This clonotype was seen ten or more times. The chain carries TRBV15 and TRBJ2-1; 7 bases are a match to TRBD1. Germline trimming cut 9 bases from V and 0 bases from J; bases unmatched to any gene: 8. The CDR3 runs 15 residues. Per the germline V gene, CDR1 is LNHNV and CDR2 is YYDKDF (reference sequence). The CDR3 sequence: CATSRDRISYNEQFF. DNA of the CDR3: TGTGCCACTTCCCGGGACAGAATCTCCTACAATGAGCAGTTCTTC.

This clonotype was observed at least ten times. This sequence joins TRBV20-1 and TRBJ2-1, with a weak D call TRBD2 (6 bases). V lost 1 base and J lost 0, with 19 bases in between. This CDR3 spans 18 amino acids. CDR1 is DFQATT, CDR2 SNEGSKA, per germline (reference sequence). CDR3 sequence reads: CSARGPGDRWSSYNEQFF. The CDR3, as DNA: TGCAGTGCTAGAGGTCCGGGGGATAGGTGGAGCTCCTACAATGAGCAGTTCTTC.

The chain uses TRBV30 and TRBJ2-6; 9 nucleotides align to TRBD1. From germline, CDR1 is GTSNPN and CDR2 SVGIG (reference sequence). The length of the CDR3 is 16 residues. The J segment lost 0 bases and the V segment lost 7 bases, leaving 7 bases of the junction unmatched. CDR3 DNA sequence: TGTGCCTTGACGACAGGGGGGTTCTCTGGGGCCAACGTCCTGACTTTC. It specifies CALTTGGFSGANVLTF.

This clonotype was seen many times. The chain has TRBV11-3 and TRBJ2-7; TRBD2 agrees at 13 bases. V trimming: 4 bases; J trimming: 4 bases; junction bases outside the gene matches: 4. There are 15 residues in the CDR3. The germline gives CDR1 SGHNT, CDR2 YENEEA. DNA for the CDR3: TGTGCCAGCAGCTCCGGACTAGCGGGAGAGTACGAGCAGTACTTC. This sequence encodes CASSSGLAGEYEQYF.

This clonotype was picked up many times. V and J are TRBV5-1 and TRBJ2-3, with D perhaps given as TRBD1 or TRBD2 (6 bases each). The CDR3 is made up of 16 amino acids. Trimming took off 0 bases at V and 1 base at J, with 12 bases between the two ends. Germline V CDR1 and CDR2: SGHRS, YFSETQ. The CDR3, as DNA: TGCGCCAGCAGCTTGGTTGGGGGGCCGGGCACAGATACGCAGTATTTT. Translation gives CASSLVGGPGTDTQYF.

The V gene is TRBV4-1, the J gene TRBJ1-5, with D possibly TRBD1 on 5 matching bases. The CDR3 extends over 15 amino acids. Trimming removed 4 bases from V and 6 bases from J, with 16 bases in between. Germline CDR1 is MGHRA and CDR2 is YSYEKL. CDR3 nucleotide sequence: TGCGCCAGCAGCCCCACTTCTGGGGGTCGTCAGCCCCAGCATTTT. Amino acid sequence: CASSPTSGGRQPQHF.

Many counts were recorded for this clonotype. The chain uses TRBV14 and TRBJ2-3; TRBD1 agrees at 8 bases. The V gene end was trimmed by 5 bases and the J gene end by 4 bases; junction bases not matched to a gene: 5. This CDR3 region has 14 residues. Germline CDR1 SGHDN, CDR2 FVKESK. CDR3 nucleotide sequence: TGTGCCAGCAGCTTCGGACAGGGTGCAGATACGCAGTATTTT. Its translation: CASSFGQGADTQYF.

The table lists this clonotype with many counts. The chain has TRBV28 and TRBJ1-4; 8 bases align to TRBD1. CDR1 and CDR2 from the germline V gene are MDHEN and SYDVKM. The ends lost 5 bases at V and 6 bases at J; junction bases unmatched: 8. The CDR3 contains 15 residues. The CDR3, as DNA: TGTGCCAGCAGTGTCCGACAGGGGTGGTATGAAAAACTGTTTTTT. Protein: CASSVRQGWYEKLFF. Supplemented by reference TRBV28 and TRBJ1-4, the full variable domain reads DVKVTQSSRYLVKRTGEKVFLECVQDMDHENMFWYRQDPGLGLRLIYFSYDVKMKEKGDIPEGYSVSREKKERFSLILESASTNQTSMYLCASSVRQGWYEKLFFGSGTQLSVL.

This clonotype was observed many times. V usage is TRBV7-8 and J usage is TRBJ2-7; 16 bases fit TRBD2. The CDR3 totals 17 residues. The ends lost 5 bases at V and 4 bases at J; junction bases unmatched: 8. Germline CDR1 SGHVS, CDR2 FQNEAQ. The CDR3 sequence is CASSEGTSGRALYEQYF. CDR3 coding DNA: TGTGCCAGCAGCGAAGGGACTAGCGGGAGGGCCCTATACGAGCAGTACTTC.

This clonotype occurred many times. This sequence joins TRBV2 and TRBJ1-3, with TRBD1 matching 9 bases. CDR3 length equals 17 residues. After removal of 6 bases from V and 0 bases from J, the junction contained 9 bases not matched to a gene. Germline V gene lookup returns CDR1 SNHLY and CDR2 FYNNEI. This CDR3 reads CASSPGTGRTSGNTIYF. As DNA, the CDR3 is TGTGCCAGCAGCCCGGGGACAGGGAGGACCTCTGGAAACACCATATATTTT.

This chain joins TRBV3-1 and TRBJ2-5; TRBD1 agrees at 7 bases. Germline-derived CDR1 and CDR2 are LGHDT and YNNKEL (reference sequence). CDR3 size: 14 residues. Unmatched junction bases numbered 7, after V lost 4 bases and J lost 5 bases. CDR3 amino acids: CASSPQTGRETQYF. In DNA form, the CDR3 reads TGTGCCAGCAGCCCTCAGACAGGGCGGGAGACCCAGTACTTC.

This clonotype was seen at least ten times. The chain recombines TRBV11-2 with TRBJ2-5, with D possibly being TRBD1 (5 bases). The ends were cut back, 3 bases at V and 0 bases at J, with 8 bases in the middle. The length of the CDR3 is 14 residues. Germline V lookup: CDR1 SGHAT, CDR2 FQNNGV. CDR3 nucleotide sequence: TGTGCCAGCAGCTTCGGACAAAACCAAGAGACCCAGTACTTC. It yields the protein CASSFGQNQETQYF.

V is TRBV30 and J is TRBJ1-3; 8 bases line up with TRBD1. Germline values: CDR1 GTSNPN, CDR2 SVGIG (reference sequence). The junction had 7 bases not matched to a gene; V was cut back by 2 bases and J by 4 bases. This CDR3 has 15 residues. The CDR3 here is CAWSLRRTGGNTIYF. The CDR3 coding sequence is TGTGCCTGGAGTCTGCGAAGGACAGGGGGAAACACCATATATTTT.

Ten or more counts support this clonotype. This chain joins TRBV4-1 and TRBJ2-1; 14 bases are shared with TRBD2. The CDR3 loop spans 16 amino acids. Germline-derived CDR1 and CDR2 are MGHRA and YSYEKL. V was pared by 4 bases and J by 6 bases, with 5 bases of the junction left unmatched. Here the CDR3 reads CASSPRLAGGPNEQFF. CDR3 nucleotides: TGCGCCAGCAGCCCACGACTAGCGGGAGGGCCCAATGAGCAGTTCTTC.

This clonotype was seen ten or more times. The rearrangement joins TRBV30 to TRBJ1-5; D is undetermined. The CDR3 runs 12 residues. The germline gives CDR1 GTSNPN, CDR2 SVGIG (reference sequence). V lost 1 base and J lost 1, with 2 bases in between. The CDR3 sequence is CAWSGSNQPQHF. The CDR3 region has the DNA TGTGCCTGGAGTGGCAGCAATCAGCCCCAGCATTTT.

This clonotype occurred many times. The chain recombines TRBV29-1 with TRBJ1-1, with 11 bases matching TRBD1. The CDR3 is made up of 17 amino acids. Germline values: CDR1 SQVTM, CDR2 ANQGSEA. The junction had 15 bases not matched to a gene; V was cut back by 4 bases and J by 5 bases. The CDR3, as DNA: TGCAGCGTTGTGGGGTCCGGACAGGGGGCGCGATGGACTGAAGCTTTCTTT. Translated: CSVVGSGQGARWTEAFF.

The table lists this clonotype with a few counts. V and J are TRBV9 and TRBJ2-3; D might be TRBD2 (6 bases). This CDR3 contains 14 residues. Per germline, CDR1 SGDLS and CDR2 YYNGEE. Deletions cut 3 bases from V and 3 bases from J, with 11 bases between. CDR3 in amino acids: CASSAGGATDTQYF. The CDR3 DNA reads as TGTGCCAGCAGCGCAGGCGGGGCAACAGATACGCAGTATTTT.

This clonotype occurred many times. The chain carries TRBV27 and TRBJ1-6, with D possibly being TRBD1 (6 bases). Germline V lookup: CDR1 MNHEY, CDR2 SMNVEV (reference sequence). Between the trimmed V and J ends, which lost 6 bases and 7 bases, there was a span of 25 bases. The CDR3 has 18 amino acids. This chain's CDR3 is CASSYKMTWGLENSPLHF. CDR3 nucleotide sequence: TGTGCCAGCAGCTATAAGATGACGTGGGGGCTCGAGAATTCACCCCTCCACTTT.

This clonotype was found a few times. A single base separates this from a much larger clone, so it may be a read error. The rearrangement joins TRBV10-3 to TRBJ2-5; 10 nucleotides line up with TRBD2. The CDR3 totals 18 residues. Germline CDR1 ENHRY, CDR2 SYGVKD. The CDR3 loop is CAIIGPFGLAGVGETRYF. The CDR3 nucleotides read TGTGCCATCATCGGCCCGTTCGGGCTAGCGGGAGTTGGAGAGACCCGGTACTTC.

This clonotype was recorded at least ten times. This chain uses TRBV2 with TRBJ2-3; D uncertain. Germline V gene sequence: CDR1 SNHLY, CDR2 FYNNEI. This CDR3 has 15 amino acids. V was pared by 3 bases and J by 2 bases, with 12 bases between. The CDR3 reads CASSDSARYTDTQYF. CDR3 bases: TGTGCCAGCAGTGATTCGGCTCGATACACAGATACGCAGTATTTT.

The table lists this clonotype with many counts. The chain has TRBV3-1 and TRBJ2-2, with D hard to call. CDR1 and CDR2 from the germline V gene are LGHDT and YNNKEL (reference sequence). The CDR3 length is 14 residues. V was shortened by 4 bases and J by 3 bases, with 9 bases between the two germline ends. The CDR3 region is CASSLALDTGELFF. In nucleotides, the CDR3 is TGTGCCAGCAGCCTTGCATTAGACACCGGGGAGCTGTTTTTT.

This clonotype was detected a few times. The CDR3 reads CASSHHLSRDKGIYGYTF. The CDR3 coding sequence is TGTGCCAGCAGCCATCATTTATCCCGGGACAAGGGGATCTATGGCTACACCTTC. The rearrangement joins TRBV4-2 to TRBJ1-2; tentative D call: TRBD1 (6 bases). The CDR3 consists of 18 residues. Trimming took off 3 bases at V and 4 bases at J, with 24 bases between the two ends. Germline CDR1 reads LGHNA; CDR2 reads YNFKEQ.

This clonotype was recorded at least ten times. V and J are TRBV5-6 and TRBJ1-2; D is undetermined. Germline V lookup: CDR1 SGHDT, CDR2 YYEEEE. CDR3 size: 12 residues. V lost 1 base to trimming and J lost 3 bases, with 4 bases between them. DNA for the CDR3: TGTGCCAGCAGCTTGCGAGACTATGGCTACACCTTC. Translated, it gives CASSLRDYGYTF.

The gene calls are TRBV4-1 and TRBJ2-5; D possibly corresponds to TRBD2 (6 bases). V lost 2 bases, J lost 1 base, and 14 bases lay in between. This CDR3 spans 16 amino acids. CDR1 and CDR2 (germline): MGHRA, YSYEKL. DNA of the CDR3: TGCGCCAGCAGCCAATCTCTCGGGAGCCGCCAAGAGACCCAGTACTTC. This gives the protein CASSQSLGSRQETQYF.

The table lists this clonotype with many counts. The gene calls are TRBV15 and TRBJ2-3; weak D call: TRBD2 (6 bases). The CDR3 consists of 16 residues. Germline values: CDR1 LNHNV, CDR2 YYDKDF (reference sequence). The V gene lost 0 bases and the J gene lost 0 bases, with 10 bases spanning the gap. The CDR3 coding sequence is TGTGCCACCAGCAGAGAGGAGGGGCTTAGCACAGATACGCAGTATTTT. This codes for CATSREEGLSTDTQYF.

This clonotype was detected only a few times. The V call is TRBV7-8, the J call TRBJ2-7; D is ambiguous. The germline V and J ends were trimmed by 1 base and 1 base, with 8 bases remaining between them. Germline-derived CDR1 and CDR2 are SGHVS and FQNEAQ. The length of the CDR3 is 14 residues. CDR3 in amino acids: CASSLEVRSYEQYF. The CDR3 DNA is TGTGCCAGCAGCTTAGAGGTCCGTTCCTACGAGCAGTACTTC.